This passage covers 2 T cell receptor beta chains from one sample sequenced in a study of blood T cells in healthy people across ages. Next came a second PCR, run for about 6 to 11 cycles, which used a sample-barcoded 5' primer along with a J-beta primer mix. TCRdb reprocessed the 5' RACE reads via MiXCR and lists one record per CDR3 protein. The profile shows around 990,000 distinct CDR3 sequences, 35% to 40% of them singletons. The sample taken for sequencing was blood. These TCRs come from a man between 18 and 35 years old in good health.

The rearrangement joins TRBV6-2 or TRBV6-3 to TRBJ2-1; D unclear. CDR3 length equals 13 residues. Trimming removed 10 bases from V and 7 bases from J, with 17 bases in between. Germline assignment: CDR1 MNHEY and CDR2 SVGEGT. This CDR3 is CAISSSSENEQFF. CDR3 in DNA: TGTGCCATCTCGAGTAGTTCGGAGAATGAGCAGTTCTTC.

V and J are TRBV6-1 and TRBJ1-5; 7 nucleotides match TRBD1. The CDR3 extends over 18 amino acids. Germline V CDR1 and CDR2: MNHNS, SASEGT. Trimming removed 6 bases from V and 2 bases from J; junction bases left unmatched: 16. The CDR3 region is CASRSRDSRFYGNQPQHF. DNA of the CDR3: TGTGCCAGCAGGTCCCGGGACAGTAGGTTTTATGGCAATCAGCCCCAGCATTTT.